One sample yielded the 26 T cell receptor beta chains listed below, sequenced in a study of cytomegalovirus exposure and HLA in healthy donors. The repertoire was sequenced with immunoSEQ multiplex PCR; TCRdb's copy has only in-frame clones and lacks some. The repertoire holds roughly 260,000 clones, with roughly 89% as singletons. The sequenced sample was PBMCs. Receptors originate from a woman younger than 30 in good health and CMV-seronegative.

The CDR3 region is CASSPTPPTEAFF. CDR3 nucleotide sequence: TGTGCCAGCAGCCCAACACCGCCCACTGAAGCTTTCTTT. The chain carries TRBV5-4 and TRBJ1-1; D is undetermined. CDR1 SGHNT and CDR2 YYREEE come from the germline V gene (reference sequence). Trimming shortened V by 4 bases and J by 4 bases, and 11 bases separated the two germline ends. The CDR3 loop spans 13 amino acids.

The chain joins TRBV18 to TRBJ1-6; a possible D gene is TRBD1 (6 bases). Trimming took off 4 bases at V and 7 bases at J, with 17 bases between the two ends. From germline, CDR1 is KGHSH and CDR2 LQKENI. CDR3 length equals 16 residues. The CDR3 sequence: CASSLTLTGRNSPLHF. CDR3 nucleotide sequence: TGTGCCAGCTCACTAACACTAACAGGGCGGAATTCACCCCTCCACTTT.

The chain has TRBV28 and TRBJ1-6; D is unclear. This CDR3 spans 16 amino acids. Between the trimmed V and J ends, which lost 6 bases and 3 bases, there was a span of 15 bases. Germline lookup yields CDR1 MDHEN and CDR2 SYDVKM. The CDR3: CASSPGGRFYNSPLHF. CDR3 nucleotides: TGTGCCAGCAGCCCCGGAGGAAGATTCTATAATTCACCCCTCCACTTT.

The J gene is TRBJ1-1, the V gene TRBV5-8; 9 nucleotides match TRBD1. The V gene's germline CDR1 is SGHTS and CDR2 YDEGEE. Unmatched junction bases numbered 8, after V lost 6 bases and J lost 5 bases. The length of the CDR3 is 14 residues. CDR3 sequence: CASTKDRGGTEAFF. CDR3 nucleotide sequence: TGTGCCAGCACCAAGGACAGGGGTGGGACTGAAGCTTTCTTT.

The chain couples TRBV6-6 to TRBJ1-1; TRBD1 aligns across 7 bases. The V gene end was trimmed by 7 bases and the J gene end by 7 bases; junction bases not matched to a gene: 3. CDR1 is MNHNY and CDR2 is SVGAGI in the germline V gene (reference sequence). The CDR3 runs 11 residues. CDR3 coding DNA: TGTGCCAGCACGGACAGGCGTGAAGCTTTCTTT. Translation: CASTDRREAFF.

CDR3 sequence reads: CASQSGVRYEQYF. DNA of the CDR3: TGTGCCAGCCAATCGGGGGTCCGCTACGAGCAGTACTTC. This chain connects TRBV28 to TRBJ2-7; TRBD2 might be the D (6 bases). Trimming stripped 8 bases from V and 3 bases from J, with 14 bases between. Germline V gives CDR1 MDHEN, CDR2 SYDVKM. CDR3 length: 13 amino acids.

The chain combines TRBV18 with TRBJ2-5; 12 nucleotides align to TRBD2. Germline V gene data show CDR1 as KGHSH and CDR2 as LQKENI. This CDR3 comprises 16 residues. V gave up 3 bases and J gave up 4 bases; unmatched junction bases: 6. This CDR3 reads CASSPPRLAGVETQYF. The CDR3 bases are TGTGCCAGCTCACCGCCTAGACTAGCGGGGGTAGAGACCCAGTACTTC.

The J gene is TRBJ2-2, the V gene TRBV28; a weak D match, TRBD1 (5 bases). The CDR3 is made up of 14 amino acids. The germline V and J ends were trimmed by 6 bases and 6 bases, with 14 bases remaining between them. From germline, CDR1 is MDHEN and CDR2 SYDVKM. The CDR3 bases are TGTGCCAGCAGCCGCGACAGATTGGCCGGGGAGCTGTTTTTT. Encoded protein: CASSRDRLAGELFF.

This sequence joins TRBV9 and TRBJ2-5; the match to TRBD1 covers 7 bases. Germline CDR1 and CDR2: SGDLS and YYNGEE. J was trimmed by 1 base and V by 5 bases; bases with no gene match: 2. The CDR3 contains 13 residues. Written as DNA, the CDR3 is TGTGCCAGCAGTGGGGACAGCCAAGAGACCCAGTACTTC. Its protein is CASSGDSQETQYF.

This clone was recorded once. The chain recombines TRBV5-1 with TRBJ2-2; perhaps TRBD1 as D (5 bases). Germline CDR1 reads SGHRS; CDR2 reads YFSETQ. The CDR3 loop spans 15 amino acids. The V gene lost 0 bases and the J gene lost 1 base, with 7 bases spanning the gap. DNA of the CDR3: TGCGCCAGCAGCTTGGGGACACAGAACACCGGGGAGCTGTTTTTT. This encodes CASSLGTQNTGELFF.

V usage is TRBV6-4 and J usage is TRBJ2-1; the D is unclear. This CDR3 contains 14 residues. V was cut by 1 base and J by 8 bases, with 12 bases left in between. CDR1 is MRHNA, CDR2 SNTAGT, per germline. This CDR3 reads CASSDYESRDEQFF. In nucleotides, the CDR3 is TGTGCCAGCAGTGACTATGAGAGTCGGGATGAGCAGTTCTTC.

V gene TRBV7-8 combines with J gene TRBJ2-1, with 10 nucleotides matching TRBD2. After removal of 2 bases from V and 9 bases from J, the junction contained 13 bases not matched to a gene. Germline V gene data show CDR1 as SGHVS and CDR2 as FQNEAQ. The CDR3 consists of 17 residues. CDR3 coding DNA: TGTGCCAGCAGCTTACTCCGAGGGAGCGGGGGGGCGGCTGAGCAGTTCTTC. Translation gives CASSLLRGSGGAAEQFF.

The chain is built from TRBV2 and TRBJ2-7, with 8 bases fitting TRBD2. The CDR3 runs 15 residues. The V gene end was trimmed by 2 bases and the J gene end by 3 bases; junction bases not matched to a gene: 6. The V gene's germline CDR1 is SNHLY and CDR2 FYNNEI. The CDR3 is CASSESDGGDYEQYV. CDR3 nucleotide sequence: TGTGCCAGCAGTGAAAGTGACGGGGGGGACTACGAGCAGTACGTC.

The chain links TRBV14 to TRBJ1-2, with D uncertain. V was pared by 2 bases and J by 7 bases, with 14 bases between. The CDR3 runs to 14 residues. The V gene's germline CDR1 is SGHDN and CDR2 FVKESK. The CDR3 spells CASSQQMASTGYTF. CDR3 coding DNA: TGTGCCAGCAGCCAACAAATGGCTTCCACTGGCTACACCTTC. Filled out from reference TRBV14 and TRBJ1-2, the complete variable domain reads EAGVTQFPSHSVIEKGQTVTLRCDPISGHDNLYWYRRVMGKEIKFLLHFVKESKQDESGMPNNRFLAERTGGTYSTLKVQPAELEDSGVYFCASSQQMASTGYTFGSGTRLTVV.

The V and J genes are TRBV27 and TRBJ1-1; TRBD1 matches at 8 bases. Germline loops: CDR1 MNHEY, CDR2 SMNVEV (reference sequence). V dropped 5 bases and J dropped 4; count of bases not matched to a gene: 3. The CDR3 loop spans 13 amino acids. The CDR3, as DNA: TGTGCCAGCAGTCAAGGGACAGGCACTGAAGCTTTCTTT. It specifies CASSQGTGTEAFF.

This clone was counted only a few times. The chain has TRBV5-6 and TRBJ1-6, with D possibly being TRBD1 (6 bases). V dropped 3 bases and J dropped 10 bases, with 14 bases sitting between them. Germline loops: CDR1 SGHDT, CDR2 YYEEEE. The CDR3 loop spans 14 amino acids. Here the CDR3 DNA reads TGTGCCAGCAGCTATATCCCAGGGGAATCACCCCTCCACTTT. Translation gives CASSYIPGESPLHF.

V gene TRBV28 combines with J gene TRBJ2-5, with 9 bases fitting TRBD2. Looked up from germline, CDR1 is MDHEN and CDR2 is SYDVKM. This CDR3 region has 14 residues. The V gene end was trimmed by 8 bases and the J gene end by 5 bases; junction bases not matched to a gene: 9. CDR3 nucleotide sequence: TGTGCCAGCTTTCTTAGCGGGGGTTCTGAGACCCAGTACTTC. Translated: CASFLSGGSETQYF.

The table lists this clone with a count of one. The chain carries TRBV2 and TRBJ1-6; 8 bases map to TRBD1. The germline CDR1 and CDR2 sequences are SNHLY and FYNNEI. The CDR3 runs 18 residues. Germline trimming cut 4 bases from V and 3 bases from J; bases unmatched to any gene: 11. The CDR3 nucleotides are TGTGCCAGCAGTGTCGGGACAGGTAGTAGCATCTATAATTCACCCCTCCACTTT. Its protein is CASSVGTGSSIYNSPLHF. Based on the CDR3 plus reference TRBV2 and TRBJ1-6, the full variable domain is EPEVTQTPSHQVTQMGQEVILRCVPISNHLYFYWYRQILGQKVEFLVSFYNNEISEKSEIFDDQFSVERPDGSNFTLKIRSTKLEDSAMYFCASSVGTGSSIYNSPLHFGNGTRLTVT.

The chain recombines TRBV19 with TRBJ1-4; D is unclear. This CDR3 region has 14 residues. V lost 0 bases to trimming and J lost 8 bases, with 10 bases between them. CDR1 LNHDA and CDR2 SQIVND come from the germline V gene (reference sequence). CDR3 sequence reads: CASSIDGAREKLFF. CDR3 coding DNA: TGTGCCAGTAGTATAGATGGAGCTAGAGAAAAACTGTTTTTT.

The V call is TRBV12-5, the J call TRBJ1-6; the match to TRBD1 covers 7 bases. Germline V lookup: CDR1 LGHNT, CDR2 FRNRAP. The CDR3 totals 17 residues. J lost 4 bases, V lost 2 bases, and 8 bases had no gene match. Here the CDR3 DNA reads TGTGCTAGTGGTTTGTTGCCGGGACAGCTTTATAATTCACCCCTCCACTTT. The encoded protein is CASGLLPGQLYNSPLHF.

The CDR3 DNA is TGTGCCTGGAGTGTAGGCGGGTCCGGGGAGCTGTTTTTT. It codes for CAWSVGGSGELFF. The J gene is TRBJ2-2, the V gene TRBV30, with D maybe TRBD2 (5 bases). Germline loops: CDR1 GTSNPN, CDR2 SVGIG (reference sequence). CDR3 length equals 13 residues. V was trimmed by 0 bases and J by 6 bases, leaving 8 bases between them.

The chain combines TRBV5-6 with TRBJ1-4; 7 bases are shared with TRBD1. The germline V gene encodes CDR1 SGHDT and CDR2 YYEEEE. Trimming at V came to 0 bases and at J to 9 bases, leaving 8 bases not matched to a gene. The CDR3 loop spans 15 amino acids. The CDR3 protein is CASSLGSAGGKKLFF. The CDR3 bases are TGTGCCAGCAGCTTGGGATCTGCAGGGGGTAAAAAACTGTTTTTT.

The chain uses TRBV6-4 and TRBJ1-5, with 8 positions matching TRBD1. Germline loops: CDR1 MRHNA, CDR2 SNTAGT. J was trimmed by 7 bases and V by 3 bases; bases with no gene match: 8. This CDR3 comprises 15 residues. CDR3 in amino acids: CASSDPTGVRQPQHF. DNA of the CDR3: TGTGCCAGCAGTGATCCGACAGGGGTTCGGCAGCCCCAGCATTTT.

The rearrangement uses TRBV2 and TRBJ1-5; D gene ambiguous. CDR3 length equals 12 residues. V lost 2 bases and J 6 bases, leaving 5 bases between the germline ends. Germline V gives CDR1 SNHLY, CDR2 FYNNEI. The CDR3 loop is CASSENGQPQHF. DNA for the CDR3: TGTGCCAGCAGTGAAAACGGTCAGCCCCAGCATTTT.

This chain links TRBV7-7 with TRBJ2-5, with TRBD2 matching over 7 bases. This CDR3 is built from 15 residues. CDR1 is SSHAT and CDR2 is FNYEAQ in the germline V gene (reference sequence). V dropped 10 bases and J dropped 4; count of bases not matched to a gene: 15. The CDR3 loop is CATSRAGGGRETQYF. In DNA, the CDR3 is TGTGCCACCTCCCGGGCTGGGGGGGGTAGAGAGACCCAGTACTTC.

The chain carries TRBV2 and TRBJ2-7; a possible D gene is TRBD2 (5 bases). Between the trimmed V and J ends, which lost 6 bases and 0 bases, there was a span of 9 bases. The germline V gene encodes CDR1 SNHLY and CDR2 FYNNEI. The CDR3 loop spans 13 amino acids. This CDR3 reads CASRGTSSYEQYV. CDR3 DNA: TGTGCCAGCAGGGGTACTAGCTCCTACGAGCAGTACGTC.